These 13 T cell receptor beta chains were all obtained from the same sample, sequenced in a study of chemoradiotherapy in HPV16-positive cancers. Using immunoSEQ multiplex PCR, the repertoire was profiled, and TCRdb retains in-frame clones only, with some absent. Of approximately 20,000 clones listed, about 86% were seen once; the top ten hold approximately 4.6%. The sequenced sample was blood, obtained from a patient who underwent chemoradiotherapy. These receptor sequences come from a human donor with HPV-associated anogenital cancer.

The V call is TRBV30, the J call TRBJ1-5; D is perhaps TRBD1 (5 bases). Germline V gene lookup returns CDR1 GTSNPN and CDR2 SVGIG (reference sequence). Trimming stripped 5 bases from V and 4 bases from J, with 15 bases between. This CDR3 is 14 amino acids long. The CDR3 nucleotides read TGTGCCTGGGGGGCAGGGCTTAGGAATCAGCCCCAGCATTTT. Translating gives CAWGAGLRNQPQHF.

This chain uses TRBV6-5 with TRBJ1-6; the D gene is possibly TRBD1 (6 bases). The V end lost 8 bases, the J end lost 7 bases, and 15 bases lay between the germline ends. Germline values: CDR1 MNHEY, CDR2 SVGAGI. This CDR3 contains 14 residues. CDR3 loop: CASGRQGGNSPLHF. The CDR3 DNA sequence: TGTGCCAGCGGACGTCAAGGGGGGAATTCACCCCTCCACTTT.

This clone was observed a few times. The rearrangement joins TRBV2 to TRBJ1-2; a weak D match, TRBD1 (6 bases). The CDR3 length is 15 residues. Per the germline V gene, CDR1 is SNHLY and CDR2 is FYNNEI. V lost 4 bases, J lost 6 bases, and 18 bases lay in between. The CDR3 nucleotides read TGTGCCAGCAGTGGGCAGGGGCAGGCCTGGAATGGCTACACCTTC. It specifies CASSGQGQAWNGYTF.

J is TRBJ2-5 and V is TRBV2; TRBD2 aligns across 10 bases. From germline, CDR1 is SNHLY and CDR2 FYNNEI. CDR3 length: 15 residues. V dropped 5 bases and J dropped 4; count of bases not matched to a gene: 7. The CDR3 protein is CASSREGTSVETQYF. The CDR3 bases are TGTGCCAGCAGTCGGGAAGGGACTAGCGTAGAGACCCAGTACTTC.

The chain recombines TRBV11-2 with TRBJ2-3, with D tentatively TRBD2 (5 bases). The germline gives CDR1 SGHAT, CDR2 FQNNGV. The CDR3 length is 15 residues. The V end lost 5 bases, the J end lost 4 bases, and 16 bases lay between the germline ends. The CDR3 DNA follows: TGTGCCAGCAGCACCGTCCGGGGTAGGGCAGATACGCAGTATTTT. Its translation is CASSTVRGRADTQYF.

The DNA of the CDR3 is TGTGCCAGCAGCCAAATGGACAGCTATGGCTACACCTTC. This translates into CASSQMDSYGYTF. This chain uses TRBV4-2 with TRBJ1-2; D is perhaps TRBD1 (6 bases). The CDR3 spans 13 residues. The germline CDR1 and CDR2 sequences are LGHNA and YNFKEQ. The ends were cut back, 2 bases at V and 4 bases at J, with 8 bases in the middle.

This chain links TRBV28 with TRBJ1-6; D not certain. Germline assignment: CDR1 MDHEN and CDR2 SYDVKM. Trimming removed 2 bases at V and 5 bases at J, with 16 bases between. This CDR3 is built from 17 residues. The CDR3 DNA follows: TGTGCCAGCAGTTTAGCCTTAGTCGGAGGCAATAATTCACCCCTCCACTTT. This translates into CASSLALVGGNNSPLHF.

This chain joins TRBV28 and TRBJ1-4; TRBD1 aligns across 9 bases. Losses at the gene ends were 4 bases for V and 8 bases for J; bases not matched to a gene: 5. Looked up from germline, CDR1 is MDHEN and CDR2 is SYDVKM. This CDR3 contains 14 residues. The CDR3 sequence is CASSSQGAGEKLFF. CDR3 sequence (DNA): TGTGCCAGCAGTTCACAGGGGGCCGGGGAAAAACTGTTTTTT.

The CDR3, as DNA: TGTGCCAGCAGCCCAGCAGGGGACAGGGGGAGCGGCTACACCTTC. It specifies CASSPAGDRGSGYTF. This chain uses TRBV7-8 with TRBJ1-2; 11 positions agree with TRBD1. CDR1 and CDR2 from the germline V gene are SGHVS and FQNEAQ. Trimming at V came to 5 bases and at J to 8 bases, leaving 10 bases not matched to a gene. The CDR3 is made up of 15 amino acids.

The genes are TRBV27 and TRBJ2-3, with 12 bases lining up with TRBD2. CDR3 size: 18 residues. Germline CDR1 MNHEY, CDR2 SMNVEV (reference sequence). Trimming at V came to 3 bases and at J to 2 bases, leaving 9 bases not matched to a gene. The CDR3 DNA sequence: TGTGCCAGCAGTTTGGGGCGACTAGCGGGAGTTATCACAGATACGCAGTATTTT. It translates to CASSLGRLAGVITDTQYF.

The CDR3 reads CASSDTGSHQPQHF. CDR3 DNA sequence: TGTGCCAGCAGCGACACAGGGTCTCATCAGCCCCAGCATTTT. The V gene is TRBV9, the J gene TRBJ1-5; TRBD1 might be the D (6 bases). V was pared by 3 bases and J by 5 bases, with 12 bases between. CDR3 length: 14 residues. In germline, CDR1 is SGDLS, CDR2 YYNGEE.

A single count supports this clone. As DNA, the CDR3 is TGCGCCAGCAGAACGACAGGGGACTACGAGCAGTACTTC. This sequence encodes CASRTTGDYEQYF. The rearrangement joins TRBV10-1 to TRBJ2-7; TRBD1 matches at 8 bases. V lost 6 bases, J lost 3 bases, and 4 bases stayed unmatched. The CDR3 spans 13 residues. CDR1 is WNHNN, CDR2 SYGVQD, per germline (reference sequence).

About this clone: This sample also contains other DNA sequences that code for the same CDR3. This CDR3 reads CASSQDRIGRANYGYTF. The CDR3 bases are TGCGCCAGCAGCCAAGATAGGATTGGCAGGGCTAACTATGGCTACACCTTC. The rearrangement joins TRBV4-3 to TRBJ1-2, with D tentatively TRBD1 (5 bases). The CDR3 is 17 amino acids. V lost 0 bases to trimming and J lost 0 bases, with 14 bases between them. The germline V gene encodes CDR1 LGHNA and CDR2 YSLEER.